The 30 T cell receptor beta chains given below trace back to one sample, sequenced in a study of cytotoxic CD8 clonotypes in ibrutinib-treated CLL. Generated by immunoSEQ multiplex PCR, the TCRdb table keeps only in-frame clones and is missing some. The repertoire includes some 100,000 clones, more than 55% of them detected once, and 37% sits in the top ten. The sample in question was PBMCs, obtained after 24 months of ibrutinib treatment. All receptors come from a human donor with chronic lymphocytic leukemia.

This clone was found a few times. The chain joins TRBV5-1 to TRBJ2-7, with D possibly being TRBD1 (5 bases). Deletions cut 4 bases from V and 0 bases from J, with 14 bases between. In germline, CDR1 is SGHRS, CDR2 YFSETQ. This CDR3 is built from 15 residues. The CDR3 sequence is CASSTDSWNSYEQYF. CDR3 DNA sequence: TGCGCCAGCAGCACCGACAGCTGGAACTCCTACGAGCAGTACTTC.

This clone was counted a single time. This sequence joins TRBV18 and TRBJ2-2; D is perhaps TRBD1 (6 bases). In germline, CDR1 is KGHSH, CDR2 LQKENI. The CDR3 has 14 amino acids. Deletions cut 1 base from V and 5 bases from J, with 8 bases between. The CDR3 here is CASSPRDRTGELFF. DNA of the CDR3: TGTGCCAGCTCACCACGAGACAGGACCGGGGAGCTGTTTTTT.

The chain combines TRBV5-6 with TRBJ1-1; D is possibly TRBD1 (6 bases). The CDR3 extends over 14 amino acids. Germline CDR1 is SGHDT and CDR2 is YYEEEE. The V gene lost 6 bases and the J gene lost 4 bases, with 16 bases spanning the gap. CDR3 nucleotides: TGTGCCAGCACCTCACAGGGTCTGGGCACTGAAGCTTTCTTT. Amino acids: CASTSQGLGTEAFF. Supplemented by reference TRBV5-6 and TRBJ1-1, the full variable domain reads DAGVTQSPTHLIKTRGQQVTLRCSPKSGHDTVSWYQQALGQGPQFIFQYYEEEERQRGNFPDRFSGHQFPNYSSELNVNALLLGDSALYLCASTSQGLGTEAFFGQGTRLTVV.

This sequence joins TRBV4-2 and TRBJ1-6; TRBD1 might be the D (5 bases). From germline, CDR1 is LGHNA and CDR2 YNFKEQ. V shed 5 bases and J shed 10 bases, with 12 bases lying between them. The CDR3 loop spans 13 amino acids. CDR3 DNA: TGTGCCAGCAGCGACCAGGGCGGGTCACCCCTCCACTTT. As protein: CASSDQGGSPLHF.

This clone has at least ten counts. V gene TRBV5-5 combines with J gene TRBJ1-6; TRBD1 aligns across 8 bases. V shed 4 bases and J 9 bases; nucleotides not matched to a gene: 12. Germline CDR1 is SGHKS and CDR2 is YYEKEE (reference sequence). CDR3 length equals 16 residues. The CDR3 region has the DNA TGTGCCAGCAGCCATACAGGGGGATATTCTGGTTCACCCCTCCACTTT. It yields the protein CASSHTGGYSGSPLHF.

This clone was seen only a few times. CDR3 region: CASSPTGAVNTEAFF. DNA for the CDR3: TGTGCCAGCAGCCCAACAGGGGCCGTCAACACTGAAGCTTTCTTT. V is TRBV11-3 and J is TRBJ1-1; 7 bases map to TRBD1. The germline V gene encodes CDR1 SGHNT and CDR2 YENEEA. The CDR3 extends over 15 amino acids. V was clipped by 5 bases and J by 2 bases; unmatched bases: 8.

The chain links TRBV19 to TRBJ2-6; tentative D call: TRBD2 (6 bases). This CDR3 contains 16 residues. Germline lookup yields CDR1 LNHDA and CDR2 SQIVND (reference sequence). Between the trimmed V and J ends, which lost 6 bases and 0 bases, there was a span of 12 bases. Written as DNA, the CDR3 is TGTGCCAGTAGAACGGGACTTTTCTCTGGGGCCAACGTCCTGACTTTC. Translation: CASRTGLFSGANVLTF.

This clone was found a few times. The J gene is TRBJ1-1, the V gene TRBV10-3; D unclear. CDR1 and CDR2 from the germline V gene are ENHRY and SYGVKD. The CDR3 covers 14 residues. V lost 1 base to trimming and J lost 3 bases, with 9 bases between them. This chain's CDR3 is CAISEFHLDTEAFF. DNA for the CDR3: TGTGCCATCAGTGAGTTTCACCTGGACACTGAAGCTTTCTTT.

This chain connects TRBV18 to TRBJ2-5; D is possibly TRBD1 (7 bases). Trimming stripped 5 bases from V and 5 bases from J, with 21 bases between. This CDR3 is 16 amino acids long. The V gene's germline CDR1 is KGHSH and CDR2 LQKENI. CDR3 nucleotide sequence: TGTGCCAGCTCATCCACCCAGGGGGGAGGAGAGGAGACCCAGTACTTC. Translated: CASSSTQGGGEETQYF. The whole variable domain, remainder taken from reference TRBV18 and TRBJ2-5, is NAGVMQNPRHLVRRRGQEARLRCSPMKGHSHVYWYRQLPEEGLKFMVYLQKENIIDESGMPKERFSAEFPKEGPSILRIQQVVRGDSAAYFCASSSTQGGGEETQYFGPGTRLLVL.

The CDR3 protein is CASSDSSFKEQFF. Written as DNA, the CDR3 is TGTGCCAGCAGTGACTCGAGTTTCAAGGAGCAGTTCTTC. The genes are TRBV6-4 and TRBJ2-1, with unresolved D. Trimming removed 0 bases at V and 10 bases at J, with 10 bases between. The germline CDR1 and CDR2 sequences are MRHNA and SNTAGT. The CDR3 covers 13 residues.

This clone was seen a few times. Additional DNA sequences in this sample encode the identical CDR3. This chain connects TRBV28 to TRBJ1-2; 10 nucleotides match TRBD1. CDR1 is MDHEN and CDR2 is SYDVKM in the germline V gene. Trimming removed 4 bases from V and 2 bases from J; junction bases left unmatched: 1. The CDR3 loop spans 14 amino acids. CDR3 region: CASSSGQGNYGYTF. DNA of the CDR3: TGTGCCAGCAGTTCGGGACAGGGGAACTATGGCTACACCTTC.

The genes are TRBV30 and TRBJ1-2; tentative D call: TRBD1 (6 bases). The CDR3 sequence is 15 residues long. Trimming removed 5 bases from V and 2 bases from J, with 18 bases in between. CDR1 and CDR2 (germline): GTSNPN, SVGIG (reference sequence). CDR3 sequence reads: CAWRLTGRENYGYTF. CDR3 coding DNA: TGTGCCTGGCGTTTAACAGGGAGGGAGAACTATGGCTACACCTTC.

The chain couples TRBV30 to TRBJ1-5; no reliable D call. Trimming removed 5 bases at V and 11 bases at J, with 13 bases between. The germline gives CDR1 GTSNPN, CDR2 SVGIG (reference sequence). The CDR3 totals 11 residues. The DNA for the CDR3 is TGTGCCTGGGGGGAGGAGGCAACCCAGCATTTT. Its translation: CAWGEEATQHF.

This clone was seen only a few times. The genes are TRBV5-1 and TRBJ1-1; D is ambiguous. The CDR3 length is 11 residues. V dropped 1 base and J dropped 2 bases, with 0 bases sitting between them. CDR1 is SGHRS, CDR2 YFSETQ, per germline. This chain's CDR3 is CASSLNTEAFF. CDR3 DNA: TGCGCCAGCAGCTTGAACACTGAAGCTTTCTTT.

The genes are TRBV9 and TRBJ1-2; TRBD1 agrees at 9 bases. After removal of 4 bases from V and 3 bases from J, the junction contained 7 bases not matched to a gene. Looked up from germline, CDR1 is SGDLS and CDR2 is YYNGEE. The CDR3 sequence is 15 residues long. CDR3 bases: TGTGCCAGCAGCCGTGCCCGGACAGGGGACTATGGCTACACCTTC. Residues: CASSRARTGDYGYTF.

V is TRBV7-2 and J is TRBJ1-6; 7 bases fit TRBD1. V was pared by 4 bases and J by 5 bases, with 5 bases of the junction left unmatched. Germline V gives CDR1 SGHTA, CDR2 FQGNSA. The CDR3 is 15 amino acids. CDR3: CASSSVDRDNSPLHF. The DNA for the CDR3 is TGTGCCAGCAGCTCGGTCGACAGGGATAATTCACCCCTCCACTTT.

This clone occurred a few times. CDR3 nucleotide sequence: TGTGCCAGCAGTGAACCCCCGGGGGGTTCACCCCTCCACTTT. As protein: CASSEPPGGSPLHF. The V gene is TRBV25-1, the J gene TRBJ1-6; the D gene is possibly TRBD1 (5 bases). The germline V and J ends were trimmed by 2 bases and 9 bases, with 11 bases remaining between them. Germline V gives CDR1 MGHDK, CDR2 SYGVNS. The CDR3 spans 14 residues. Full variable domain (remainder filled in from reference TRBV25-1 and TRBJ1-6): EADIYQTPRYLVIGTGKKITLECSQTMGHDKMYWYQQDPGMELHLIHYSYGVNSTEKGDLSSESTVSRIRTEHFPLTLESARPSHTSQYLCASSEPPGGSPLHFGNGTRLTVT.

The chain is built from TRBV6-5 and TRBJ2-5; D is unclear. V lost 5 bases, J lost 5 bases, and 6 bases lay in between. This CDR3 has 11 amino acids. Germline CDR1 is MNHEY and CDR2 is SVGAGI. The CDR3 DNA follows: TGTGCCAGCAGTCGTGGGGAGACCCAGTACTTC. Translation: CASSRGETQYF.

J is TRBJ1-2 and V is TRBV29-1; a possible D gene is TRBD1 (5 bases). Trimming removed 0 bases from V and 13 bases from J, with 24 bases in between. The CDR3 is 15 amino acids. CDR1 and CDR2 from the germline V gene are SQVTM and ANQGSEA. CDR3 protein: CSVEDTYFPGTAATF. DNA for the CDR3: TGCAGCGTTGAAGATACTTATTTCCCGGGGACTGCTGCCACCTTC.

V and J are TRBV30 and TRBJ1-1; 7 bases map to TRBD1. This CDR3 has 13 amino acids. With 4 bases clipped from V and 7 bases from J, the junction kept 9 bases outside the gene matches. Germline CDR1 and CDR2: GTSNPN and SVGIG (reference sequence). The CDR3, as DNA: TGTGCCTGGACAGGGGGGAGAACAGGTGAAGCTTTCTTT. Its protein product is CAWTGGRTGEAFF.

The rearrangement joins TRBV11-1 to TRBJ2-5, with 9 bases aligning to TRBD2. This CDR3 is 13 amino acids long. The germline gives CDR1 SGHAT, CDR2 FQDESV (reference sequence). V shed 4 bases, J shed 4 bases, and the junction held 1 base outside the gene matches. DNA for the CDR3: TGTGCCAGCAGCTCGGGACTAGCAGAGACCCAGTACTTC. This encodes CASSSGLAETQYF.

This chain uses TRBV29-1 with TRBJ2-2; TRBD1 might be the D (5 bases). V was pared by 1 base and J by 0 bases, with 9 bases between. CDR1 and CDR2 (germline): SQVTM, ANQGSEA. This CDR3 has 15 amino acids. The CDR3 region is CSVEGGRTNTGELFF. CDR3 sequence (DNA): TGCAGCGTTGAAGGGGGCAGAACGAACACCGGGGAGCTGTTTTTT.

The rearrangement uses TRBV5-1 and TRBJ2-7; tentatively, D is TRBD1 or TRBD2 (5 bases each). CDR1 and CDR2 from the germline V gene are SGHRS and YFSETQ. The CDR3 consists of 15 residues. Trimming stripped 1 base from V and 1 base from J, with 12 bases between. CDR3 sequence (DNA): TGCGCCAGCAGCTTGACCGGGACGGATTCCTACGAGCAGTACTTC. It is translated as CASSLTGTDSYEQYF.

Written as DNA, the CDR3 is TGTGCCAGCAGCCGTAGCGGGGGGGCAGGTGAGCAGTACTTC. Its protein product is CASSRSGGAGEQYF. This chain joins TRBV7-2 and TRBJ2-7, with 11 positions matching TRBD2. The junction had 7 bases not matched to a gene; V was cut back by 5 bases and J by 7 bases. This CDR3 region has 14 residues. The germline CDR1 and CDR2 sequences are SGHTA and FQGNSA.

Details on this clone: The junction departs from the called germline gene at one end, perhaps through a read error. The same CDR3 is also encoded by other DNA sequences in this sample. The CDR3 nucleotides read TGTGCTAGTGGCTTGGGATTCCAAGAGACCCAGTACTTC. Its translation: CASGLGFQETQYF. The chain employs TRBV12-5 and TRBJ2-5, with D unresolved. The CDR3 sequence is 13 residues long. Germline V lookup: CDR1 LGHNT, CDR2 FRNRAP.

In its sample, this clone was seen many times. This rearrangement joins TRBV25-1 to TRBJ2-3; D possibly corresponds to TRBD2 (5 bases). Germline CDR1 is MGHDK and CDR2 is SYGVNS. This CDR3 contains 13 residues. V was shortened by 3 bases and J by 1 base, with 5 bases between the two germline ends. This chain's CDR3 is CASSEGGTDTQYF. The CDR3 DNA reads TGTGCCAGCAGTGAGGGAGGCACAGATACGCAGTATTTT. The complete variable domain, with remaining parts taken from reference TRBV25-1 and TRBJ2-3, reads EADIYQTPRYLVIGTGKKITLECSQTMGHDKMYWYQQDPGMELHLIHYSYGVNSTEKGDLSSESTVSRIRTEHFPLTLESARPSHTSQYLCASSEGGTDTQYFGPGTRLTVL.

This rearrangement joins TRBV9 to TRBJ1-2, with a tentative D call TRBD1 (6 bases). The germline V gene has CDR1 SGDLS and CDR2 YYNGEE. V gave up 0 bases and J gave up 1 base, with 10 bases separating them. CDR3 length: 15 amino acids. The CDR3 loop is CASSVEIGGNYGYTF. The CDR3 bases are TGTGCCAGCAGCGTAGAGATAGGGGGTAACTATGGCTACACCTTC.

The chain has TRBV30 and TRBJ1-5; D gene ambiguous. The CDR3 is 15 amino acids. V gave up 2 bases and J gave up 2 bases, with 13 bases separating them. Germline V gene lookup returns CDR1 GTSNPN and CDR2 SVGIG (reference sequence). The CDR3 DNA sequence: TGTGCCTGGAGTCTAGGGAAGACGGGCAATCAGCCCCAGCATTTT. Residues: CAWSLGKTGNQPQHF.

As to this clone: Other DNA sequences of this sample code for an identical CDR3. The chain carries TRBV9 and TRBJ2-5; D possibly matches TRBD1 or TRBD2 (6 bases each). This CDR3 is built from 14 residues. V was clipped by 0 bases and J by 5 bases, with 11 bases between them. Germline lookup yields CDR1 SGDLS and CDR2 YYNGEE. CDR3 amino acids: CASSVGGGRETQYF. CDR3 bases: TGTGCCAGCAGCGTAGGAGGGGGGCGGGAGACCCAGTACTTC.

The chain joins TRBV2 to TRBJ1-6, with D unclear. CDR1 SNHLY and CDR2 FYNNEI come from the germline V gene. The CDR3 extends over 15 amino acids. V gave up 4 bases and J gave up 7 bases, with 14 bases separating them. DNA for the CDR3: TGTGCCAGCAGTGTTAATCAACCTGGGAATTCACCCCTCCACTTT. It encodes CASSVNQPGNSPLHF.